This record covers a single T cell receptor (beta chain). Its antigen is not identified. The data stem from a study of CD4 T cells in relation to SARS-CoV-2 and coronaviruses. The wider study: PBMCs were cultured with antigen for approximately nine days before TCR beta sequencing.

CDR3 size: 13 residues. V was shortened by 3 bases and J by 4 bases, with 7 bases between the two germline ends. Germline V gene lookup returns CDR1 SGHAT and CDR2 FQDESV (reference sequence). CD4 enrichment then naive enrichment separated naive from memory CD4+ cells. Findings of the study overall: About 65% of donors had memory CD4+ clonotypes crossrecognizing SARS-CoV-2 and common cold coronavirus spike.

Naive and memory CD4+ T cells were cultured with CEF, then survey-sequenced. The data were produced by immunoSEQ multiplex PCR, yet TCRdb's version contains in-frame clones alone and is incomplete. This table holds roughly 38,000 clones, 84% found once. The chain combines TRBV11-1 with TRBJ1-5; the D is unclear. Material: naive CD4+ T cells from PBMCs, cultured in vitro. Regarding subset: naive CD4+ T cells isolated by negative enrichment. The receptor comes from an adult with COVID-19. The CDR3 loop is CASSFQENQPQHF. DNA for the CDR3: TGTGCCAGCAGCTTCCAGGAAAATCAGCCCCAGCATTTT.